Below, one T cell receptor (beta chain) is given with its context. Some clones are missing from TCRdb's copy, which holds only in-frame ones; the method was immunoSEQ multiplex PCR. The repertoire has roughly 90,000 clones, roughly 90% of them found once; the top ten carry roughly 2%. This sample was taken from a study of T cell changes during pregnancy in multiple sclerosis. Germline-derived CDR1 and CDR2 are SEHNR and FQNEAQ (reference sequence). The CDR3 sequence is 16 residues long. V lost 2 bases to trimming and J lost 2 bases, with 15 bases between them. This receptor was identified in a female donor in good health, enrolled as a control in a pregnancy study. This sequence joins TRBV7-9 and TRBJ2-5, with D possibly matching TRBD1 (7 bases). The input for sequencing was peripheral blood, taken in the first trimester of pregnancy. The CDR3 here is CASSLRGGDRQETQYF. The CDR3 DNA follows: TGTGCCAGCAGCTTAAGGGGCGGGGACAGACAAGAGACCCAGTACTTC. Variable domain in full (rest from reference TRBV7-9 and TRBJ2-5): DTGVSQNPRHKITKRGQNVTFRCDPISEHNRLYWYRQTLGQGPEFLTYFQNEAQLEKSRLLSDRFSAERPKGSFSTLEIQRTEQGDSAMYLCASSLRGGDRQETQYFGPGTRLLVL.